The rows below give T cell receptor beta chains drawn from one sample of a study of blood T cell repertoires in COVID-19. Profiled with immunoSEQ multiplex PCR; TCRdb holds only in-frame clones, not every one. The table has 200,000 or so clones, 75% to 85% seen once; the top ten hold 6% to 7.5%. Material: PBMCs or T cells enriched from blood (not recorded which). These TCRs come from a woman aged 40 to 50 with acute COVID-19. The conserved cysteine and the conserved F or W are not part of the CDR3 here. Each record gives: D gene, clone size, V gene, CDR3 protein. A D gene is named only where the DNA matches it firmly. Expanded clones get a size class; other rows say once, few or many, or leave the size out.

d_call: NA; clone_size: few; v_call: TRBV6-2/TRBV6-3; cdr3_aa: ASSYTGNGYT
d_call: TRBD1; clone_size: NA; v_call: TRBV6-6; cdr3_aa: ASSHNRGRSTNEKLF
d_call: TRBD1; clone_size: NA; v_call: TRBV30; cdr3_aa: AWSQGQILDSPLH
d_call: TRBD2; clone_size: NA; v_call: TRBV6-5; cdr3_aa: ASSSRTSAYNEQF
d_call: NA; clone_size: NA; v_call: TRBV6-4; cdr3_aa: ASSDSRQRHSNQPQH
d_call: TRBD2; clone_size: NA; v_call: TRBV12-5; cdr3_aa: ASGRGLAGAADTQY
d_call: NA; clone_size: NA; v_call: TRBV24-1; cdr3_aa: ATSDTMDSANQPQH
d_call: NA; clone_size: NA; v_call: TRBV7-3; cdr3_aa: ASSPDGADYGYT
d_call: TRBD1; clone_size: once; v_call: TRBV6-5; cdr3_aa: ASRQDRVNTEAF
d_call: TRBD2; clone_size: NA; v_call: TRBV3-1/TRBV3-2; cdr3_aa: ASSLGLAGGSYEQY
d_call: NA; clone_size: NA; v_call: TRBV5-1; cdr3_aa: ASSALGEDTEAF
d_call: NA; clone_size: NA; v_call: TRBV5-6; cdr3_aa: ASSFGRRGGQPQH
d_call: TRBD1; clone_size: NA; v_call: TRBV7-2; cdr3_aa: ASSLASTGIRSPLH
d_call: NA; clone_size: NA; v_call: TRBV5-5; cdr3_aa: ASSLDSGYYGYT
d_call: NA; clone_size: NA; v_call: TRBV9; cdr3_aa: ASSGDYSGNTIY
d_call: TRBD2; clone_size: NA; v_call: TRBV27; cdr3_aa: ASSLSSWEGIFEQY
d_call: NA; clone_size: few; v_call: TRBV5-1; cdr3_aa: ASTSQVNTEAF
d_call: NA; clone_size: NA; v_call: TRBV28; cdr3_aa: ASSLRLGAMGNGYT
d_call: NA; clone_size: NA; v_call: TRBV29-1; cdr3_aa: SAATASYEQY
d_call: TRBD2; clone_size: NA; v_call: TRBV10-3; cdr3_aa: AINLSGGAGTGELF
d_call: NA; clone_size: NA; v_call: TRBV11-2; cdr3_aa: ASSFLRAGNSPLH
d_call: NA; clone_size: NA; v_call: TRBV7-3; cdr3_aa: ASSRSSGANVLT
d_call: NA; clone_size: NA; v_call: TRBV6-5; cdr3_aa: ASSWDNYEQY
d_call: NA; clone_size: NA; v_call: TRBV7-8; cdr3_aa: ASSSQSVRRLTYEQY
d_call: TRBD1; clone_size: NA; v_call: TRBV7-2; cdr3_aa: AFRGPTGELF
d_call: NA; clone_size: NA; v_call: TRBV6-5; cdr3_aa: ASSQQETQY
d_call: NA; clone_size: NA; v_call: TRBV19; cdr3_aa: ASSIVAGDAQPQH
d_call: TRBD2; clone_size: NA; v_call: TRBV3-1/TRBV3-2; cdr3_aa: ASSLRLAGGIYQETQY
d_call: TRBD1; clone_size: NA; v_call: TRBV24-1; cdr3_aa: ATSGASWRDSSLS
d_call: TRBD2; clone_size: NA; v_call: TRBV7-6; cdr3_aa: ASSRTSGGAGSYEQY
d_call: NA; clone_size: NA; v_call: TRBV6-1; cdr3_aa: ASSESRGAGTDTQY
d_call: NA; clone_size: NA; v_call: TRBV7-2; cdr3_aa: ATSEAGANVLT
d_call: NA; clone_size: NA; v_call: TRBV27; cdr3_aa: ASRTGVYEQY
d_call: NA; clone_size: once; v_call: TRBV10-3; cdr3_aa: AISDQTLDGYT
d_call: TRBD1; clone_size: NA; v_call: TRBV6-5; cdr3_aa: ASSPEGQGDYGYT
d_call: NA; clone_size: NA; v_call: TRBV6-6; cdr3_aa: ASSATGWRGGNTIY
d_call: TRBD1; clone_size: once; v_call: TRBV9; cdr3_aa: ASSPPGTGMTDTQY
d_call: NA; clone_size: NA; v_call: TRBV30; cdr3_aa: AWTGETDTQY
d_call: NA; clone_size: NA; v_call: TRBV19; cdr3_aa: ASSAGTGGYNEQF
d_call: TRBD2; clone_size: NA; v_call: TRBV6-4; cdr3_aa: ASSVSGGGIDTQY
d_call: TRBD1; clone_size: NA; v_call: TRBV3-1/TRBV3-2; cdr3_aa: ASSQGPGGYEQY
d_call: TRBD1; clone_size: NA; v_call: TRBV19; cdr3_aa: DRQGAPAPGANVLT
d_call: TRBD2; clone_size: once; v_call: TRBV2; cdr3_aa: ASSGGLSYNEQF
d_call: NA; clone_size: NA; v_call: TRBV5-4; cdr3_aa: ASSPALEGTDTQY
d_call: NA; clone_size: NA; v_call: TRBV4-1; cdr3_aa: ASSQERFARGNEQF
d_call: NA; clone_size: NA; v_call: TRBV18; cdr3_aa: ASSPKAGQYTGELF
d_call: TRBD1; clone_size: few; v_call: TRBV11-2; cdr3_aa: ASSGDRYYYGYT
d_call: NA; clone_size: once; v_call: TRBV7-3; cdr3_aa: ASSQDRADTQY
d_call: NA; clone_size: NA; v_call: TRBV19; cdr3_aa: ASSITWGLHYEQY
d_call: TRBD2; clone_size: NA; v_call: TRBV28; cdr3_aa: ASSPPSGRYEQY
d_call: NA; clone_size: NA; v_call: TRBV4-2; cdr3_aa: ASSQDMTENTEAF
d_call: TRBD2; clone_size: NA; v_call: TRBV18; cdr3_aa: ASSPKTSGSSNEQY
d_call: NA; clone_size: NA; v_call: TRBV7-2; cdr3_aa: ASSWGVGGYEQY